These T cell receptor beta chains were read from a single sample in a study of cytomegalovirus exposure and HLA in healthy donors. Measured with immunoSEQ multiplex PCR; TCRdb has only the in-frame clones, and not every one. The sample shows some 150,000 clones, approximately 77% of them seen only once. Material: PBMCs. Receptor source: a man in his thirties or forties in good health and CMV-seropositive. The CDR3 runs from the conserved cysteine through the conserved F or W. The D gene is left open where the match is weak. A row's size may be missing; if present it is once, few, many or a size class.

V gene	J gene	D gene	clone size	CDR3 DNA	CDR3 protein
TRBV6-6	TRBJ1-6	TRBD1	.	TGTGCCAGCAGTCCCGGGACAGCGAATTCACCCCTCCACTTT	CASSPGTANSPLHF
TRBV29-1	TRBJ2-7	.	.	TGCAGCGTCGGAGGACTATACTCCTACGAGCAGTACTTC	CSVGGLYSYEQYF
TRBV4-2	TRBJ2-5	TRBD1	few	TGTGCCAGCAGCCAAGATGGACAGGGTATGGAGACCCAGTACTTC	CASSQDGQGMETQYF
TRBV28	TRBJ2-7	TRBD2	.	TGTGCCAGCAGTTTACTAGCGGGGGCTAATTTCGAGCAGTACTTC	CASSLLAGANFEQYF
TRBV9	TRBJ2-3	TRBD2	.	TGTGCCAGCAGCAGGACTAGTTCCCAGGATACGCAGTATTTT	CASSRTSSQDTQYF
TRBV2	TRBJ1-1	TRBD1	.	TGTGCCAGCAGTGACAGGACAGGGGGATGGACTGAAGCTTTCTTT	CASSDRTGGWTEAFF
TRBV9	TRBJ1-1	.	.	TGTGCCAGCAGCGTAGTCAGGGCTTGGGCCACTGAAGCTTTCTTT	CASSVVRAWATEAFF
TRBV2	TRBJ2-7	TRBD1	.	TGTGCCAGCACCCGGGACAGGGGAAGGGACGAGCAGTACTTC	CASTRDRGRDEQYF
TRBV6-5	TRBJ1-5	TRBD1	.	TGTGCCAGCAGTCCGACAGGGTCCAATCAGCCCCAGCATTTT	CASSPTGSNQPQHF
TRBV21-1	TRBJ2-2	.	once	TGTGCCAGCAGCAGAGGACAGGGGACCGGGGAGCTGTTTTTT	CASSRGQGTGELFF
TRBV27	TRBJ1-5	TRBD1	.	TGTGCCAGCAGGACAGGGTCCAATCAGCCCCAGCATTTT	CASRTGSNQPQHF
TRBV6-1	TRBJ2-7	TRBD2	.	TGTGCCAGCAGTGAAGTAATGGCTAGCGGGGGCTACGAGCAGTACTTC	CASSEVMASGGYEQYF
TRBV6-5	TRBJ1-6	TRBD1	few	TGTGCCAGCAGTTATTCAGGGGGCGGGAATTCACCCCTCCACTTT	CASSYSGGGNSPLHF
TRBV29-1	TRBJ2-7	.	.	TGCAGCGCATGGGCAGAGACGAGCTCCTACGAGCAGTACTTC	CSAWAETSSYEQYF
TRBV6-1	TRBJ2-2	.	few	TGTGCCAGCAGTGAAGAATTAAAGATAGGGGGGGCTGGCACCGGGGAGCTGTTTTTT	CASSEELKIGGAGTGELFF
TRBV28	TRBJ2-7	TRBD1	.	TGTGCCAGCAGCTCTGGGGGACAGGGGCGCTACGAGCAGTACTTC	CASSSGGQGRYEQYF
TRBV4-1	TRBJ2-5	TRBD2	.	TGCGCCAGCAGCCAAGAGGGGGACTACCCAACCGGGACCCAGTACTTC	CASSQEGDYPTGTQYF
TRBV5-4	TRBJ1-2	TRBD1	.	TGTGCCAGCAGCTCTAGACAGGGGGCTGTCTATGGCTACACCTTC	CASSSRQGAVYGYTF
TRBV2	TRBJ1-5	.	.	TGTGCCAGCAGTGTCGACATTTATAGCAATCAGCCCCAGCATTTT	CASSVDIYSNQPQHF